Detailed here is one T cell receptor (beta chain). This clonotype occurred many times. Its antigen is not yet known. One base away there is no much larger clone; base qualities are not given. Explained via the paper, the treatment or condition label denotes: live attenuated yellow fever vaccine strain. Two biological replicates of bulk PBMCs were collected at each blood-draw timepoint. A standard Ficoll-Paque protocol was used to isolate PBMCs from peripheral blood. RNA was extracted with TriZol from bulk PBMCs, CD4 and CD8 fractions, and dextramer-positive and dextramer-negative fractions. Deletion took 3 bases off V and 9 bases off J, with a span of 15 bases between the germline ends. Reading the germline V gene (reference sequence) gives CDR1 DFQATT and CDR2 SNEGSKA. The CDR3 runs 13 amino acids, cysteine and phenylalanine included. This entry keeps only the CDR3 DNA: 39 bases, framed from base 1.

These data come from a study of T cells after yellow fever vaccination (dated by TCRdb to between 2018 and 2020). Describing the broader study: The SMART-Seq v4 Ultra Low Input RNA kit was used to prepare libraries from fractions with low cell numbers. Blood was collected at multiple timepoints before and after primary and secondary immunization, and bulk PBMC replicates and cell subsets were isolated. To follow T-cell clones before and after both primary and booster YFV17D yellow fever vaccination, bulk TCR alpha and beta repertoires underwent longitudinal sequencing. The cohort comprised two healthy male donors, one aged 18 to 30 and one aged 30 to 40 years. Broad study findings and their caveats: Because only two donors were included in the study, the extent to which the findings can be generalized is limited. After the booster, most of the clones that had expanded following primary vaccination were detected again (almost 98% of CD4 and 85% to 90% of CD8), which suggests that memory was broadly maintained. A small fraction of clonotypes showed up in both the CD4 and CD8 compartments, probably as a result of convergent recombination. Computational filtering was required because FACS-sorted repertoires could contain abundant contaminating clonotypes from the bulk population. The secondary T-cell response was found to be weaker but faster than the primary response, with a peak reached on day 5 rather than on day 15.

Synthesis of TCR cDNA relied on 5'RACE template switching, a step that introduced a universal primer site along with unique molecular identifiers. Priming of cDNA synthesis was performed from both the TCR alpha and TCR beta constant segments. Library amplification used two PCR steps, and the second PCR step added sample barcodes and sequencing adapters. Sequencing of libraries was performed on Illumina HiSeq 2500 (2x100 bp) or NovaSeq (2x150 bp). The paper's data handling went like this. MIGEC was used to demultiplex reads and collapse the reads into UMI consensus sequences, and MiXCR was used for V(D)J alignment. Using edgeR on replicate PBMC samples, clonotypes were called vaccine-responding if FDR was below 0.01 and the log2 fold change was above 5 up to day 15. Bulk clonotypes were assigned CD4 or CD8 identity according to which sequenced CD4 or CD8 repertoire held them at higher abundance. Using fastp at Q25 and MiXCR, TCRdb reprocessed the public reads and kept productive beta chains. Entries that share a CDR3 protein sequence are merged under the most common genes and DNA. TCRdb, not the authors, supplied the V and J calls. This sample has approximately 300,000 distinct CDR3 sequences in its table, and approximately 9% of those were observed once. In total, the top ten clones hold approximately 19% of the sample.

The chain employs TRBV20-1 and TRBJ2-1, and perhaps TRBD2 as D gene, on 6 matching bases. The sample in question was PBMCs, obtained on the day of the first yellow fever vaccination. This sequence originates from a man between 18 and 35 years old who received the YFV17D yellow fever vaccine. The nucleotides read TGCAGTGCTAGGGCGGGGTCTGGCGGTGAGCAGTTCTTC. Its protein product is CSARAGSGGEQFF.